This T cell receptor beta chain is drawn from a study of T cell repertoires in cytomegalovirus infection. Study context: CMV infection plus the matching HLA type was flagged by public TCR beta signatures.

Germline CDR1 LGHNA, CDR2 YSLEER. This CDR3 is built from 14 residues. TCRdb re-derived calls from the reads in MiXCR, one entry per CDR3 protein. The data hold 630,000 or so distinct CDR3 sequences, with roughly 26% observed a single time. Study observations and caveats: CMV-specific TCR beta clonotypes restricted by HLA-C dominated the ex vivo response.

On this clonotype: The antigen remains undetermined. This clone may be a read error of a much larger clone one base away.

This receptor was taken from a human donor in good health (CMV status not recorded). Some clones in this sample may be carry-over from other donors' samples. Material for sequencing was CD8+ T cells from PBMCs. The chain links TRBV4-3 to TRBJ2-1; a weak D match, TRBD2 (6 bases). The CDR3 DNA sequence: TGCGCCAGCAACCAAGGAGGGGAATACAATGAGCAGTTCTTC. Translation: CASNQGGEYNEQFF.